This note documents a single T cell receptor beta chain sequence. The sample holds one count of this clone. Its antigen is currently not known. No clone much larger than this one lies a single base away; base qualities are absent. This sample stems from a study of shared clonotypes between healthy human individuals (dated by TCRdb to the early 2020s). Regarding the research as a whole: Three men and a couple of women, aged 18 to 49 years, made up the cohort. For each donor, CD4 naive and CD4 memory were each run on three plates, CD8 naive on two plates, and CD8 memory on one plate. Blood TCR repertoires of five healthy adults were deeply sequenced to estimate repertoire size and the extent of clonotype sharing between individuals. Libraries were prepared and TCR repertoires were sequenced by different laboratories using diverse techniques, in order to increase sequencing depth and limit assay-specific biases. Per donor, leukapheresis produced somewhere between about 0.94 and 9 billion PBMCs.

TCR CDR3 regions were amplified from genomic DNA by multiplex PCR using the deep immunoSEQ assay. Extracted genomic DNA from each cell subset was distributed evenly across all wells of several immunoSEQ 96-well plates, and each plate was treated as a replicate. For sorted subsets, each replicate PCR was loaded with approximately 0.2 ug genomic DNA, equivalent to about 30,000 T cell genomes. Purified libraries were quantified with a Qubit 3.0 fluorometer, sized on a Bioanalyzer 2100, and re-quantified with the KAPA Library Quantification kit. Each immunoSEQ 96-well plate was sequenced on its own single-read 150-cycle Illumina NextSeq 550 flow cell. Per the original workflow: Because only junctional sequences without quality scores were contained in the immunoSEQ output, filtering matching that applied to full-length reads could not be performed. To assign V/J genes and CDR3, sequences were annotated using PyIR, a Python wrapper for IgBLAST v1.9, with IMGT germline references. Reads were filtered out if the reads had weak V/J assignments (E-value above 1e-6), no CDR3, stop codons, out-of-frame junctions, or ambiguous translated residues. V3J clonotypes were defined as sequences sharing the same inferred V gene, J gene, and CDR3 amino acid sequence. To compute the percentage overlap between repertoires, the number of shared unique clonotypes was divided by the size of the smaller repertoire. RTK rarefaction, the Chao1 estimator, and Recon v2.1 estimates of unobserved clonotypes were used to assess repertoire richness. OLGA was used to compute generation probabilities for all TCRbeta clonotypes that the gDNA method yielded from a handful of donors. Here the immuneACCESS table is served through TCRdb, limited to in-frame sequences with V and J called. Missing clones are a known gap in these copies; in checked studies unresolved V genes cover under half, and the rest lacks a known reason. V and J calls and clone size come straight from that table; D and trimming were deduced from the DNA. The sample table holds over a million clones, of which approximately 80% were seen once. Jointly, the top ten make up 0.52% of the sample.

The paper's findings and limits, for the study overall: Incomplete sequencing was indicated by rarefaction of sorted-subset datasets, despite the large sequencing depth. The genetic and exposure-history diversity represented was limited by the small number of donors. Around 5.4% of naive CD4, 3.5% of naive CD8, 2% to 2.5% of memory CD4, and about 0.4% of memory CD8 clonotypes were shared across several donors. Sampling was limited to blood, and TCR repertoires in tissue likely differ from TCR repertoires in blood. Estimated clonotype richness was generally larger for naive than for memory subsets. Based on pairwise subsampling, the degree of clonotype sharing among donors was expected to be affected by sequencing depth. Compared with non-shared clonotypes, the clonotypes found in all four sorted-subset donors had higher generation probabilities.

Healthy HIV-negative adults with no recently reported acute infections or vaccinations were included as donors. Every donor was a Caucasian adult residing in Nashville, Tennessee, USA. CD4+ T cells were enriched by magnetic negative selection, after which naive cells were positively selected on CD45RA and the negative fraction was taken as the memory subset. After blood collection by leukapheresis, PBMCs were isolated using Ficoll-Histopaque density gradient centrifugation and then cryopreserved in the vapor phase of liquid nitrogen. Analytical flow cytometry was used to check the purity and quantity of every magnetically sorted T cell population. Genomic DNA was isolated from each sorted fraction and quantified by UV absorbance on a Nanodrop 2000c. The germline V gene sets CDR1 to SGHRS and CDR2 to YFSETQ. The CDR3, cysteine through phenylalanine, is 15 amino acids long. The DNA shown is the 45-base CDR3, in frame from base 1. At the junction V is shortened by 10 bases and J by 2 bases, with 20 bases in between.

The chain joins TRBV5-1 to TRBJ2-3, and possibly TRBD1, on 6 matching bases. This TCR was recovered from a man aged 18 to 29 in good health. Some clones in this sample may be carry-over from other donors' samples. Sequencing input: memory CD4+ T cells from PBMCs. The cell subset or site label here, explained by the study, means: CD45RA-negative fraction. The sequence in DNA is TGCGCCGGCTCGTCAGGGGCCTGGGACACAGATACGCAGTATTTT. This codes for CAGSSGAWDTDTQYF.